The 9 T cell receptor beta chains reported below all come from one sample, sequenced in a study of blood T cell repertoires in COVID-19 (dated by TCRdb to the early 2020s). Receptor libraries were prepared by the immunoSEQ multiplex PCR assay. TCRdb holds this immuneACCESS table with in-frame rearrangements only. Some clones are missing; in checked studies, unresolved V genes explain under half, and the rest has no known cause. This sample comprises about 150,000 clones, roughly 84% of them detected only once. The top ten clonotypes cover around 2.1% of the sample. Sequencing was performed on peripheral blood. These receptors were obtained from a man between 65 and 85 years old with acute or convalescent COVID-19.

The V gene is TRBV5-1, the J gene TRBJ1-1; D is perhaps TRBD1 (5 bases). Trimming cost V 0 bases and J 0 bases, with 9 bases left between them. The CDR3 is 15 residues long. The germline V gene has CDR1 SGHRS and CDR2 YFSETQ. CDR3 nucleotides: TGCGCCAGCAGCTTGGAAGGACACCTGAACACTGAAGCTTTCTTT. Translated, it gives CASSLEGHLNTEAFF.

The rearrangement links TRBV5-4 to TRBJ2-3; D is uncertain. V was trimmed by 1 base and J by 2 bases, leaving 2 bases between them. The CDR3 length is 12 residues. Looked up from germline, CDR1 is SGHNT and CDR2 is YYREEE (reference sequence). CDR3 nucleotide sequence: TGTGCCAGCAGCTTGCACACAGATACGCAGTATTTT. It encodes CASSLHTDTQYF.

The CDR3 nucleotides read TGTGCCACTTTCGGGGTCCCGGAAACTGAAGCTTTCTTT. This encodes CATFGVPETEAFF. The chain links TRBV28 to TRBJ1-1; no definite D call. Germline V gene sequence: CDR1 MDHEN, CDR2 SYDVKM. V was trimmed by 10 bases and J by 5 bases, leaving 17 bases between them. This CDR3 is built from 13 residues.

The chain carries TRBV7-2 and TRBJ2-1; the match to TRBD2 covers 10 bases. Germline-derived CDR1 and CDR2 are SGHTA and FQGNSA. V shed 6 bases and J 10 bases; nucleotides not matched to a gene: 18. The CDR3 loop spans 17 amino acids. CDR3: CASRPPGRAGGVKEQFF. The CDR3 nucleotides read TGTGCCAGCAGGCCCCCGGGGAGAGCGGGAGGGGTCAAGGAGCAGTTCTTC.

The chain has TRBV18 and TRBJ1-4; possible D gene TRBD1, 5 bases. Germline V gene sequence: CDR1 KGHSH, CDR2 LQKENI. CDR3 length: 16 amino acids. The V end lost 5 bases, the J end lost 8 bases, and 21 bases lay between the germline ends. The CDR3 sequence is CASSTRTISEGEKLFF. The CDR3 region has the DNA TGTGCCAGCTCAACCCGGACCATATCGGAGGGGGAAAAACTGTTTTTT.

This chain connects TRBV19 to TRBJ1-5; D perhaps matches TRBD1 (6 bases). The CDR3 loop spans 13 amino acids. Per the germline V gene, CDR1 is LNHDA and CDR2 is SQIVND (reference sequence). V lost 4 bases, J lost 9 bases, and 13 bases lay in between. The CDR3 loop is CASSTYGGRPQHF. Written as DNA, the CDR3 is TGTGCCAGTAGTACCTACGGGGGGCGGCCCCAGCATTTT.

The rearrangement joins TRBV6-6 to TRBJ1-6, with D possibly TRBD1 on 5 matching bases. The V and J ends lost 5 bases and 0 bases respectively, with 20 bases between them. CDR3 length: 19 amino acids. CDR1 and CDR2 (germline): MNHNY, SVGAGI (reference sequence). The CDR3 loop is CASSPPAVLRGSYNSPLHF. DNA of the CDR3: TGTGCCAGCAGTCCCCCGGCAGTCCTAAGGGGCTCCTATAATTCACCCCTCCACTTT.

This rearrangement joins TRBV14 to TRBJ1-2; D might be TRBD1 (6 bases). The CDR3 is 15 residues long. Germline CDR1 SGHDN, CDR2 FVKESK. Between the trimmed V and J ends, which lost 3 bases and 3 bases, there was a span of 14 bases. In DNA, the CDR3 is TGTGCCAGCAGCCAGGAACAGGGCCCCTACTATGGCTACACCTTC. Its translation is CASSQEQGPYYGYTF.

V is TRBV5-1 and J is TRBJ1-5; D perhaps matches TRBD1 (6 bases). The V end lost 5 bases, the J end lost 3 bases, and 15 bases lay between the germline ends. The CDR3 runs to 15 residues. Germline V gene data show CDR1 as SGHRS and CDR2 as YFSETQ. The CDR3, as DNA: TGCGCCAGCAGTAAGGACAGCAACCCCAATCAGCCCCAGCATTTT. Its translation: CASSKDSNPNQPQHF.